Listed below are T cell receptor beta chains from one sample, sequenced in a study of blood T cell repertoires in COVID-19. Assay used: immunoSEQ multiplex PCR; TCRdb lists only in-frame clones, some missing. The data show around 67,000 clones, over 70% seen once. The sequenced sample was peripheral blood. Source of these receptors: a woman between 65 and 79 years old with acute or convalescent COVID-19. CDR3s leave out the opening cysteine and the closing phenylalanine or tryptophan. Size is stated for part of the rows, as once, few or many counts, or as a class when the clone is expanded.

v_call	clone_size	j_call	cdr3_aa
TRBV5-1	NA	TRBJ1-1	ASSLAGGPEAF
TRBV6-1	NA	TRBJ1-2	ASSEATRQGTYGYT
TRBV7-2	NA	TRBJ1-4	ASSLDSGQGARKLF
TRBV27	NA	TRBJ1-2	ATHPQGINYGYT
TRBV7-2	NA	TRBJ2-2	ASRFAGYTGELF
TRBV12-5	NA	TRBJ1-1	ASGSQLAGLKDTEAF
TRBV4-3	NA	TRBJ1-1	ASSQGVTGNTEAF
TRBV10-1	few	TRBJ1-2	ASSDEGDPYGYT
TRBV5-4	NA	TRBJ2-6	ASSSLGRAGANVLT
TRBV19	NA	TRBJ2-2	ASSARTGGLTGELF
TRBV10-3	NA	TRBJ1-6	AISENPGWSPLH
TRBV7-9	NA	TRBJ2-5	ASSLGQGREETQY
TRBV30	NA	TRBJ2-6	AWSQSPGSGANVLT
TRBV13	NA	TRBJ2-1	ASTHQGGDRFYNEQF
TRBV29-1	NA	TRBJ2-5	SVEADRGRLETQY
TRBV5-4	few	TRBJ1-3	ASSYNRGPSSGNTIY
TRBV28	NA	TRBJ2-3	ALSRSDTDTQY
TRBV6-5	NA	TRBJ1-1	ASSLKKANTEAF
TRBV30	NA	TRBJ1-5	AWIVMTGPRVQPQH
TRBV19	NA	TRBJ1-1	VTSRGGNTEAF
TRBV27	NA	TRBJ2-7	ASSSKWTSSSYEQY
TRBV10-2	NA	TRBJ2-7	ASSERTSGSREQY
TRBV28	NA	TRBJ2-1	ASIMDRDNEQF
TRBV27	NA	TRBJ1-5	ASRDRSLKGNQPQH
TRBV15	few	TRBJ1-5	ATSEFGQGDNQPQH
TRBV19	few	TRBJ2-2	ASRPITNTGELF
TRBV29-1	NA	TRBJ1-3	SVESGGNTIY
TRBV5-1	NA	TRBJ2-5	ASSLDRGGIQETQY
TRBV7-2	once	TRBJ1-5	ASSLGGRGYQPQH
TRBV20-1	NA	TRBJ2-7	SASGRGQYEQY
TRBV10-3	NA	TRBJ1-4	AISELGGDEKLF